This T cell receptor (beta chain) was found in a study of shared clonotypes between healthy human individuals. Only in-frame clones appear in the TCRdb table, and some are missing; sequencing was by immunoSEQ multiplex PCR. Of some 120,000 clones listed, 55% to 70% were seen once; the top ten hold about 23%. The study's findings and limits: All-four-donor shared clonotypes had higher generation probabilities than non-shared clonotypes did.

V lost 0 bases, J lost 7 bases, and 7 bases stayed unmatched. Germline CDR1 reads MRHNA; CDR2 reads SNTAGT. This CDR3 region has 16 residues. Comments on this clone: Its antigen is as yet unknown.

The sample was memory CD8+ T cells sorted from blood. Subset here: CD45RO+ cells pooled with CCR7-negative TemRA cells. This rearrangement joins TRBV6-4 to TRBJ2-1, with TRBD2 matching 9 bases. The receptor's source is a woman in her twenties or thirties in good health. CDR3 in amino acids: CASSDSAGGPINEQFF. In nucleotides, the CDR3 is TGTGCCAGCAGTGACTCTGCGGGAGGGCCTATTAATGAGCAGTTCTTC.